The 32 T cell receptor beta chains below were found in one sample sequenced in a study of neurological immune-mediated disorders. Using its own MiXCR run on the 5' RACE reads, TCRdb lists one record per CDR3 protein. Of 35,000 or so distinct CDR3 sequences listed, 14% are singletons. The specimen sequenced was PBMCs. The source of these receptors is a woman aged 50 to 60 with HTLV-1-associated myelopathy (HAM/TSP).

This clonotype has more than one count but fewer than ten. The chain combines TRBV18 with TRBJ2-7; unclear D gene. With 4 bases removed from V and 0 bases from J, the gap between germline ends came to 7 bases. Germline V gives CDR1 KGHSH, CDR2 LQKENI. This CDR3 is 13 amino acids long. This CDR3 is CASSLAGSYEQYF. CDR3 DNA: TGTGCCAGCTCACTGGCAGGCTCCTACGAGCAGTACTTC.

This clonotype was detected ten times or more. The rearrangement joins TRBV5-5 to TRBJ2-7; D is perhaps TRBD1 (5 bases). This CDR3 has 14 amino acids. Trimming removed 3 bases at V and 1 base at J, with 11 bases between. CDR1 and CDR2 (germline): SGHKS, YYEKEE (reference sequence). The chain's CDR3 is CASSSLTVSYEQYF. Written as DNA, the CDR3 is TGTGCCAGCAGCTCGTTGACAGTTTCCTACGAGCAGTACTTC.

This clonotype was picked up many times. The CDR3 protein is CASSTFGQAGETQYF. The CDR3 DNA reads as TGTGCCAGTAGTACCTTCGGGCAGGCGGGGGAGACCCAGTACTTC. This rearrangement joins TRBV19 to TRBJ2-5; the D gene is possibly TRBD2 (6 bases). Germline CDR1 LNHDA, CDR2 SQIVND (reference sequence). Trimming removed 4 bases from V and 5 bases from J, with 17 bases in between. CDR3 length: 15 amino acids.

The chain has TRBV20-1 and TRBJ2-1; weak D call: TRBD1 (5 bases). CDR1 and CDR2 from the germline V gene are DFQATT and SNEGSKA (reference sequence). V shed 5 bases and J shed 4 bases, with 12 bases lying between them. The CDR3 contains 13 residues. CDR3 region: CSACPRAYNEQFF. DNA for the CDR3: TGCAGTGCTTGCCCCAGGGCGTACAATGAGCAGTTCTTC.

This clonotype was seen many times. The chain has TRBV6-2 or TRBV6-3 and TRBJ2-2; 8 positions agree with TRBD2. After removal of 3 bases from V and 3 bases from J, the junction contained 6 bases not matched to a gene. This CDR3 comprises 16 residues. Looked up from germline, CDR1 is MNHEY and CDR2 is SVGEGT. Written as DNA, the CDR3 is TGTGCCAGCAGTTATTTTAGCGGGGTGGACACCGGGGAGCTGTTTTTT. Residues: CASSYFSGVDTGELFF.

This clonotype has at least ten counts. The chain uses TRBV6-6 and TRBJ2-2, with no clear D. Germline V gives CDR1 MNHNY, CDR2 SVGAGI (reference sequence). CDR3 length: 16 amino acids. The ends were cut back, 2 bases at V and 3 bases at J, with 13 bases in the middle. DNA of the CDR3: TGTGCCAGCAGTTACACCGGTGGTTCATACACCGGGGAGCTGTTTTTT. Its translation is CASSYTGGSYTGELFF.

This clonotype was detected many times. The V and J genes are TRBV5-4 and TRBJ2-4; unclear D gene. Per germline, CDR1 SGHNT and CDR2 YYREEE (reference sequence). V lost 4 bases to trimming and J lost 0 bases, with 8 bases between them. The CDR3 is 14 residues long. This CDR3 reads CASSTFIAKNIQYF. CDR3 nucleotides: TGTGCCAGCAGCACTTTCATAGCCAAAAACATTCAGTACTTC.

This clonotype was counted at least ten times. This chain links TRBV7-3 with TRBJ2-2; the D is unclear. Trimming took 0 bases from V and 3 from J, leaving 2 bases between them. Germline-derived CDR1 and CDR2 are SGHTA and FQGTGA. This CDR3 has 13 residues. In DNA, the CDR3 is TGTGCCAGCAGCTTAACACACACCGGGGAGCTGTTTTTT. It encodes CASSLTHTGELFF.

The genes are TRBV5-1 and TRBJ2-5; D tentatively fits TRBD1 or TRBD2 (5 bases each). Germline loops: CDR1 SGHRS, CDR2 YFSETQ. There are 13 residues in the CDR3. V was shortened by 3 bases and J by 5 bases, with 11 bases between the two germline ends. The CDR3 region is CASSSGARETQYF. The CDR3 DNA follows: TGCGCCAGCAGCTCCGGGGCAAGGGAGACCCAGTACTTC.

This clonotype was picked up many times. This chain links TRBV20-1 with TRBJ2-7; 12 bases match TRBD2. V was clipped by 2 bases and J by 3 bases; unmatched bases: 5. Germline V gene data show CDR1 as DFQATT and CDR2 as SNEGSKA (reference sequence). This CDR3 region has 15 residues. The CDR3 is CSARLAGGESYEQYV. CDR3 nucleotides: TGCAGTGCTAGACTAGCGGGGGGGGAGAGCTACGAGCAGTACGTC.

This clonotype has at least ten counts. The V call is TRBV5-1, the J call TRBJ1-2; tentatively, D is TRBD1 (5 bases). The germline CDR1 and CDR2 sequences are SGHRS and YFSETQ. CDR3 length: 16 residues. The germline V and J ends were trimmed by 0 bases and 5 bases, with 17 bases remaining between them. Here the CDR3 DNA reads TGCGCCAGCAGCTTGGACCTTGGGCAGGGACGATATGGCTACACCTTC. Protein product: CASSLDLGQGRYGYTF. Full variable domain (missing parts from reference TRBV5-1 and TRBJ1-2): KAGVTQTPRYLIKTRGQQVTLSCSPISGHRSVSWYQQTPGQGLQFLFEYFSETQRNKGNFPGRFSGRQFSNSRSEMNVSTLELGDSALYLCASSLDLGQGRYGYTFGSGTRLTVV.

Many counts were recorded for this clonotype. This chain uses TRBV11-2 with TRBJ2-5; 8 nucleotides align to TRBD2. CDR3 length: 16 residues. Unmatched junction bases numbered 6, after V lost 1 base and J lost 2 bases. The germline V gene has CDR1 SGHAT and CDR2 FQNNGV. CDR3 DNA sequence: TGTGCCAGCAGCTTAGCGAGCGGGGGCCCACAAGAGACCCAGTACTTC. Residues: CASSLASGGPQETQYF.

This clonotype was detected many times. This chain connects TRBV7-9 to TRBJ1-1; D perhaps matches TRBD1 (5 bases). Trimming left V 3 bases short and J 4 bases short, with 12 bases between. The germline V gene encodes CDR1 SEHNR and CDR2 FQNEAQ (reference sequence). The CDR3 totals 14 residues. CDR3 DNA sequence: TGTGCCAGCAGCTTTGGGGCGCGGGGCACTGAAGCTTTCTTT. It encodes CASSFGARGTEAFF.

This clonotype came up many times. The chain couples TRBV5-6 to TRBJ2-2, with unresolved D. The V and J ends lost 0 bases and 0 bases respectively, with 9 bases between them. CDR1 SGHDT and CDR2 YYEEEE come from the germline V gene. This CDR3 spans 16 amino acids. The CDR3 loop reads CASSLVGGTNTGELFF. The CDR3 DNA is TGTGCCAGCAGCTTGGTTGGCGGAACGAACACCGGGGAGCTGTTTTTT.

This clonotype was picked up many times. This chain joins TRBV9 and TRBJ2-3, with D uncertain. The CDR3 covers 13 residues. Germline V gene sequence: CDR1 SGDLS, CDR2 YYNGEE. Trimming shortened V by 0 bases and J by 11 bases, and 13 bases separated the two germline ends. The CDR3 DNA sequence: TGTGCCAGCAGCGTAGGGGTCGGCGGAAAGCAGTATTTT. Its protein product is CASSVGVGGKQYF.

This clonotype occurred many times. V is TRBV20-1 and J is TRBJ1-1, with D possibly TRBD1 on 6 matching bases. Trimming removed 7 bases from V and 3 bases from J, with 18 bases in between. Germline loops: CDR1 DFQATT, CDR2 SNEGSKA (reference sequence). The CDR3 has 14 amino acids. The CDR3, as DNA: TGCAGTGTCCTTCTCATCAGGGGTTACACTGAAGCTTTCTTT. Translated, it gives CSVLLIRGYTEAFF.

The table lists this clonotype with many counts. J is TRBJ2-1 and V is TRBV7-3; 9 bases are a match to TRBD1. The J segment lost 8 bases and the V segment lost 6 bases, leaving 11 bases of the junction unmatched. Germline values: CDR1 SGHTA, CDR2 FQGTGA. This CDR3 comprises 15 residues. The CDR3 DNA reads as TGTGCCAGCAGTCTCAGAGGGACAGGGAGTGATGAGCAGTTCTTC. Encoded protein: CASSLRGTGSDEQFF.

The gene calls are TRBV28 and TRBJ1-4; D remains ambiguous. CDR3 length: 14 amino acids. The germline gives CDR1 MDHEN, CDR2 SYDVKM. The V gene lost 4 bases and the J gene lost 4 bases, with 10 bases spanning the gap. CDR3: CASSWGVNNEKLFF. The CDR3, as DNA: TGTGCCAGCAGTTGGGGAGTTAATAATGAAAAACTGTTTTTT. The full variable domain, in which reference TRBV28 and TRBJ1-4 provide the parts outside the CDR3, is DVKVTQSSRYLVKRTGEKVFLECVQDMDHENMFWYRQDPGLGLRLIYFSYDVKMKEKGDIPEGYSVSREKKERFSLILESASTNQTSMYLCASSWGVNNEKLFFGSGTQLSVL.

This clonotype was picked up many times. This chain connects TRBV20-1 to TRBJ2-7, with 7 bases lining up with TRBD1. The CDR3 has 13 residues. Germline V lookup: CDR1 DFQATT, CDR2 SNEGSKA (reference sequence). V lost 6 bases to trimming and J lost 4 bases; unmatched junction nucleotides: 9. Here the CDR3 reads CSAHRDRVYEQYF. The CDR3 DNA reads TGCAGTGCCCACCGGGACAGAGTGTACGAGCAGTACTTC.

This clonotype appeared a few times. This chain joins TRBV18 and TRBJ2-1; 12 bases line up with TRBD2. The CDR3 extends over 15 amino acids. Trimming removed 0 bases from V and 8 bases from J; junction bases left unmatched: 2. Germline V gene lookup returns CDR1 KGHSH and CDR2 LQKENI. The CDR3 spells CASSPPRTSGDEQFF. The CDR3 DNA follows: TGTGCCAGCTCACCACCGAGGACTAGCGGGGATGAGCAGTTCTTC.

This clonotype was counted at least ten times. The chain has TRBV27 and TRBJ2-5, with TRBD2 matching over 8 bases. This CDR3 region has 16 residues. V was clipped by 9 bases and J by 1 base; unmatched bases: 13. In germline, CDR1 is MNHEY, CDR2 SMNVEV (reference sequence). CDR3 region: CASHAGGGGTQETQYF. The DNA for the CDR3 is TGTGCCAGTCACGCGGGTGGCGGGGGGACCCAAGAGACCCAGTACTTC.

The CDR3 loop reads CASRLAGTLATGRGYTF. The CDR3 region has the DNA TGTGCCAGCAGGCTAGCCGGGACATTGGCCACCGGTCGCGGCTACACCTTC. V usage is TRBV6-1 and J usage is TRBJ1-2; possibly TRBD1 for D (6 bases). The germline V and J ends were trimmed by 6 bases and 8 bases, with 28 bases remaining between them. Germline assignment: CDR1 MNHNS and CDR2 SASEGT. CDR3 length: 17 residues.

This clonotype has a handful of counts. The V and J genes are TRBV7-2 and TRBJ2-4; D is possibly TRBD1 (6 bases). Per germline, CDR1 SGHTA and CDR2 FQGNSA. The V gene lost 5 bases and the J gene lost 0 bases, with 14 bases spanning the gap. The CDR3 has 16 residues. DNA for the CDR3: TGTGCCAGCAGCCCCCAGACAGGCTTAGCCAAAAACATTCAGTACTTC. As protein: CASSPQTGLAKNIQYF. Together with reference TRBV7-2 and TRBJ2-4, the CDR3 gives the full variable domain: GAGVSQSPSNKVTEKGKDVELRCDPISGHTALYWYRQSLGQGLEFLIYFQGNSAPDKSGLPSDRFSAERTGGSVSTLTIQRTQQEDSAVYLCASSPQTGLAKNIQYFGAGTRLSVL.

This clonotype was found many times. The chain carries TRBV27 and TRBJ2-1; 10 bases align to TRBD2. CDR3 size: 15 residues. V lost 8 bases, J lost 15 bases, and 19 bases stayed unmatched. The germline gives CDR1 MNHEY, CDR2 SMNVEV (reference sequence). This CDR3 is CASARRGLATPRWFF. The DNA of the CDR3 is TGTGCCAGCGCCAGACGGGGACTAGCGACTCCTAGGTGGTTCTTC.

This clonotype was recorded many times. This chain joins TRBV4-3 and TRBJ2-7; 10 nucleotides line up with TRBD2. The germline V gene encodes CDR1 LGHNA and CDR2 YSLEER. The CDR3 runs to 16 residues. Losses at the gene ends were 0 bases for V and 5 bases for J; bases not matched to a gene: 7. CDR3 in DNA: TGCGCCAGCAGCCAAGATAGGGGAGCGGGGGGGAACGAGCAGTACTTC. Translating it yields CASSQDRGAGGNEQYF.

The table lists this clonotype with many counts. CDR3 in DNA: TGTGCCAGCAGCTTATCGCGGGGAAGCTCCTACGAGCAGTACTTC. It yields the protein CASSLSRGSSYEQYF. This chain joins TRBV7-2 and TRBJ2-7; TRBD2 is a possible D gene (6 bases). Between the trimmed V and J ends, which lost 2 bases and 0 bases, there was a span of 11 bases. The CDR3 is made up of 15 amino acids. Germline V gene lookup returns CDR1 SGHTA and CDR2 FQGNSA.

Ten or more counts support this clonotype. The J gene is TRBJ1-2, the V gene TRBV6-5; a possible D gene is TRBD1 (5 bases). The CDR3 has 17 residues. V lost 4 bases and J 0 bases, leaving 18 bases between the germline ends. CDR1 and CDR2 from the germline V gene are MNHEY and SVGAGI. In DNA, the CDR3 is TGTGCCAGCAGTTCGACCCGGGGACTATCCACTAACTATGGCTACACCTTC. Translated: CASSSTRGLSTNYGYTF.

This clonotype has ten or more counts. This sequence joins TRBV7-8 and TRBJ2-3; no firm D call. This CDR3 has 15 amino acids. The V gene lost 10 bases and the J gene lost 0 bases, with 17 bases spanning the gap. CDR1 SGHVS and CDR2 FQNEAQ come from the germline V gene. The CDR3, as DNA: TGTGCCACCACCTCTTCCAGGCGAAGCACAGATACGCAGTATTTT. Translating gives CATTSSRRSTDTQYF.

J is TRBJ1-1 and V is TRBV10-3; unclear D gene. The CDR3 has 14 residues. The germline V and J ends were trimmed by 0 bases and 3 bases, with 8 bases remaining between them. CDR1 ENHRY and CDR2 SYGVKD come from the germline V gene. CDR3 DNA sequence: TGTGCCATCAGTGAGTCGAATTGGGACACTGAAGCTTTCTTT. Amino acids: CAISESNWDTEAFF.

The chain carries TRBV3-1 and TRBJ2-5; TRBD1 aligns across 9 bases. V lost 7 bases to trimming and J lost 5 bases; unmatched junction nucleotides: 11. The germline CDR1 and CDR2 sequences are LGHDT and YNNKEL (reference sequence). This CDR3 is built from 15 residues. In nucleotides, the CDR3 is TGTGCCAGCACCACAACAGGGGGCGCGAAGGAGACCCAGTACTTC. Encoded protein: CASTTTGGAKETQYF.

V usage is TRBV4-1 and J usage is TRBJ2-1; D tentatively reads TRBD1 or TRBD2 (5 bases each). V was clipped by 8 bases and J by 2 bases, with 31 bases between them. This CDR3 comprises 20 residues. The germline CDR1 and CDR2 sequences are MGHRA and YSYEKL. The CDR3 DNA follows: TGCGCCAGCCAAGAAGGTTTTGGGGGAGACCCGAGGGTTCCCTACAATGAGCAGTTCTTC. Protein: CASQEGFGGDPRVPYNEQFF.

About this clonotype: One end of the junction fails to match germline, which may point to a read error. The V call is TRBV6-5, the J call TRBJ2-7, with 10 bases identical to TRBD2. Germline loops: CDR1 MNHEY, CDR2 SVGAGI. This CDR3 contains 15 residues. The CDR3 region is CASSYSASGRSERFF. CDR3 DNA sequence: TGTGCCAGCAGTTACAGCGCTAGCGGGAGATCCGAGCGGTTCTTC.